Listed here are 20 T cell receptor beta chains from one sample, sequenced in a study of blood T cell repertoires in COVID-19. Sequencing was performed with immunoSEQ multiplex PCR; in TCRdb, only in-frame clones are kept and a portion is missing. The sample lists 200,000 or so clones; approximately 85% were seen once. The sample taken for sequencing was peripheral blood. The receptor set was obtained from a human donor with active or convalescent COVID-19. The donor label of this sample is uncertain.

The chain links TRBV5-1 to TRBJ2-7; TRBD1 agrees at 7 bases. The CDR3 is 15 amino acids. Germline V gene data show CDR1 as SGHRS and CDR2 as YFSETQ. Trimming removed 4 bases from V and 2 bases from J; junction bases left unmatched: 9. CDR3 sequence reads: CASSPPGQNAYEQYF. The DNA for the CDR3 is TGCGCCAGCAGCCCTCCGGGACAGAATGCCTACGAGCAGTACTTC.

CDR3: CATSDWRSSYNEQFF. CDR3 sequence (DNA): TGTGCCACCAGTGATTGGCGGAGCTCCTACAATGAGCAGTTCTTC. The V gene is TRBV24-1, the J gene TRBJ2-1; unclear D gene. The V end lost 2 bases, the J end lost 0 bases, and 7 bases lay between the germline ends. The CDR3 is 15 residues long. The germline CDR1 and CDR2 sequences are KGHDR and SFDVKD.

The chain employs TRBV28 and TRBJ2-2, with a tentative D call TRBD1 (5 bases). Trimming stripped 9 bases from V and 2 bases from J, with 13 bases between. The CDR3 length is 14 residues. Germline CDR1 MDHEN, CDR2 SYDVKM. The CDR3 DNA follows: TGTGCCAGTTGTTTGGGGCCAAACACCGGGGAGCTGTTTTTT. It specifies CASCLGPNTGELFF.

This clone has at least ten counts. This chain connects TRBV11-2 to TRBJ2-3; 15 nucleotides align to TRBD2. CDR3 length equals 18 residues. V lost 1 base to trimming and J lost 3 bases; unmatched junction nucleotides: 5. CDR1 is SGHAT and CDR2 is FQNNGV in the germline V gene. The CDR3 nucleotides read TGTGCCAGCAGCTTAGGGACTAGCGGGGGGGCTAGGACAGATACGCAGTATTTT. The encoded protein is CASSLGTSGGARTDTQYF.

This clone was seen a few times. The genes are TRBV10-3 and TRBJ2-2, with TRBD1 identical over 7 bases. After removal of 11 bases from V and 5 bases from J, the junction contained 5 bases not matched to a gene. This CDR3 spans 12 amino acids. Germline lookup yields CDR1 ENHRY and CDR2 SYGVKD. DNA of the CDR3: TGTGCCGCGAAACAGGGGACCGGGGAGCTGTTTTTT. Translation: CAAKQGTGELFF.

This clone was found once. CDR3 coding DNA: TGTGCCAGCAGCCCTCATCAGTATGGCTACACCTTC. This translates into CASSPHQYGYTF. The chain combines TRBV7-9 with TRBJ1-2; D gene uncertain. V was clipped by 5 bases and J by 5 bases, with 9 bases between them. From germline, CDR1 is SEHNR and CDR2 FQNEAQ (reference sequence). The CDR3 is made up of 12 amino acids. Full variable domain (remainder filled in from reference TRBV7-9 and TRBJ1-2): DTGVSQNPRHKITKRGQNVTFRCDPISEHNRLYWYRQTLGQGPEFLTYFQNEAQLEKSRLLSDRFSAERPKGSFSTLEIQRTEQGDSAMYLCASSPHQYGYTFGSGTRLTVV.

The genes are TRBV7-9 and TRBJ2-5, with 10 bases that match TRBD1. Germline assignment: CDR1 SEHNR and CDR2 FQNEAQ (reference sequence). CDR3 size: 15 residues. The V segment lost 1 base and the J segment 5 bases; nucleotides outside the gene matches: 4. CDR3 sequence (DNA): TGTGCCAGCAGCTTAGTGGGACAGGGGACCGAGACCCAGTACTTC. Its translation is CASSLVGQGTETQYF.

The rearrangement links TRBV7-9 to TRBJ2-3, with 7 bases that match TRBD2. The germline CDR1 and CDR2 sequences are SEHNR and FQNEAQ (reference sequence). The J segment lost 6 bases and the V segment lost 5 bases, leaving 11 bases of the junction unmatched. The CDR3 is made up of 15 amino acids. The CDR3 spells CASSRPGAGRDTQYF. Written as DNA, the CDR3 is TGTGCCAGCAGCCGGCCTGGAGCGGGGCGGGATACGCAGTATTTT.

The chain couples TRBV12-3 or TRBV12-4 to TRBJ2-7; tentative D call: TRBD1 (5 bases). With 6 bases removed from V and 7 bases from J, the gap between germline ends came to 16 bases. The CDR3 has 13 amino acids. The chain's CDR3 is CASSRGQGLEQYF. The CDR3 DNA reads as TGTGCCAGCAGCCGAGGCCAGGGCCTTGAGCAGTACTTC.

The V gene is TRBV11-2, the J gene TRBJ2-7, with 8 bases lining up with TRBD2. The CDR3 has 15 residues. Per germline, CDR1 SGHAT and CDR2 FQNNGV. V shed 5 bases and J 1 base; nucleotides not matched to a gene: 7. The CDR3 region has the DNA TGTGCCAGCAGCCAGGGGCTAGCGGGTTCCTACGAGCAGTACTTC. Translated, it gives CASSQGLAGSYEQYF.

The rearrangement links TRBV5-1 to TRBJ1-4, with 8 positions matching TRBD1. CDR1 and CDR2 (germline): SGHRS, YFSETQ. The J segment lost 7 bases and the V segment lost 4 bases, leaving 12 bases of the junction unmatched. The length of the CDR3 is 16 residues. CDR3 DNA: TGCGCCAGCAGCGACCCCCGGGACAGGAGGGGTGAAAAACTGTTTTTT. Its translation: CASSDPRDRRGEKLFF.

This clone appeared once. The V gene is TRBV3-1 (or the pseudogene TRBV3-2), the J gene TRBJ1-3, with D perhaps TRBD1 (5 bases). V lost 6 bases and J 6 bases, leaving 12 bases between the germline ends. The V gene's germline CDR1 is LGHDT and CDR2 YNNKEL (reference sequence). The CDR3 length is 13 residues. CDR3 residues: CASSLTGVNTIYF. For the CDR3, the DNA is TGTGCCAGCAGTCTGACGGGGGTAAACACCATATATTTT.

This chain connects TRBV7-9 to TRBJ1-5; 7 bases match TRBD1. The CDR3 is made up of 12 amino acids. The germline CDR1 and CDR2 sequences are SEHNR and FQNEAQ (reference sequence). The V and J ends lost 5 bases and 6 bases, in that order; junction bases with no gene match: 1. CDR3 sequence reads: CASSDRVQPQHF. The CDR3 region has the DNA TGTGCCAGCAGCGACAGGGTTCAGCCCCAGCATTTT.

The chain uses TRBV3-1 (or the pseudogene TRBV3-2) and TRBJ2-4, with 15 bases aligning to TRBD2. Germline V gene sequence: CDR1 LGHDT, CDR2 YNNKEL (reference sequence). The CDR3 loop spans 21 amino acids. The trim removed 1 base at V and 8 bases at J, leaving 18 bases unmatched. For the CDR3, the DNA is TGTGCCAGCAGCCAAGCACGGGGGGGAGGGACTAGCGGGAGGACCACGTACATTCAGTACTTC. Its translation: CASSQARGGGTSGRTTYIQYF.

The DNA of the CDR3 is TGTGCCAGCAGTCCAAGCGGGGGGACGTACAATGAGCAGTTCTTC. It is translated as CASSPSGGTYNEQFF. The chain carries TRBV7-2 and TRBJ2-1; 9 bases agree with TRBD2. Germline CDR1 SGHTA, CDR2 FQGNSA. The CDR3 is 15 residues long. Losses at the gene ends were 6 bases for V and 4 bases for J; bases not matched to a gene: 7.

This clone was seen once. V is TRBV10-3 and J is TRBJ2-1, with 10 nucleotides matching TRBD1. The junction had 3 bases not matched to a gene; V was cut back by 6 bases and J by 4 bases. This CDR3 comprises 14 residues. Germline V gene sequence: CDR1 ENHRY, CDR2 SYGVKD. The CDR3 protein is CAISPGQGYNEQFF. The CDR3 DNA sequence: TGTGCCATCAGCCCGGGACAGGGGTACAATGAGCAGTTCTTC.

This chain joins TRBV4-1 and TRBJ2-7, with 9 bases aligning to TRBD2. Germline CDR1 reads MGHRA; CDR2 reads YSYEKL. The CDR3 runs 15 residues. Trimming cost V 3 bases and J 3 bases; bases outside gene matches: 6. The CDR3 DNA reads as TGCGCCAGCAGCCACACGACTAGCGGAAGCTACGAGCAGTACTTC. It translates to CASSHTTSGSYEQYF.

CDR3 loop: CASSPGGTSTDTQYF. Here the CDR3 DNA reads TGCGCCAGCAGCCCCGGGGGGACTAGCACAGATACGCAGTATTTT. The chain joins TRBV5-1 to TRBJ2-3, with 7 bases that match TRBD2. Germline V CDR1 and CDR2: SGHRS, YFSETQ. CDR3 length equals 15 residues. V lost 4 bases, J lost 0 bases, and 5 bases stayed unmatched. Looking up the rest from reference TRBV5-1 and TRBJ2-3 gives the full variable domain: KAGVTQTPRYLIKTRGQQVTLSCSPISGHRSVSWYQQTPGQGLQFLFEYFSETQRNKGNFPGRFSGRQFSNSRSEMNVSTLELGDSALYLCASSPGGTSTDTQYFGPGTRLTVL.

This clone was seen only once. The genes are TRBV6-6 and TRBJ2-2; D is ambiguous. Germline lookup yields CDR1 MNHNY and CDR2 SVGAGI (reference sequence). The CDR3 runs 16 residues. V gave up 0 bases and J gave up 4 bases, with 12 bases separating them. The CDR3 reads CASSYSSRPRTGELFF. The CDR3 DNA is TGTGCCAGCAGTTACTCGAGCAGGCCTCGCACCGGGGAGCTGTTTTTT.

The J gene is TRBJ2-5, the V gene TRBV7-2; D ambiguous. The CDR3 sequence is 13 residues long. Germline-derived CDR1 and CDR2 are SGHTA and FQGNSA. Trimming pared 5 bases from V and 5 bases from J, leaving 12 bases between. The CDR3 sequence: CASSPEPWETQYF. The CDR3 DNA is TGTGCCAGCAGCCCGGAGCCGTGGGAGACCCAGTACTTC.